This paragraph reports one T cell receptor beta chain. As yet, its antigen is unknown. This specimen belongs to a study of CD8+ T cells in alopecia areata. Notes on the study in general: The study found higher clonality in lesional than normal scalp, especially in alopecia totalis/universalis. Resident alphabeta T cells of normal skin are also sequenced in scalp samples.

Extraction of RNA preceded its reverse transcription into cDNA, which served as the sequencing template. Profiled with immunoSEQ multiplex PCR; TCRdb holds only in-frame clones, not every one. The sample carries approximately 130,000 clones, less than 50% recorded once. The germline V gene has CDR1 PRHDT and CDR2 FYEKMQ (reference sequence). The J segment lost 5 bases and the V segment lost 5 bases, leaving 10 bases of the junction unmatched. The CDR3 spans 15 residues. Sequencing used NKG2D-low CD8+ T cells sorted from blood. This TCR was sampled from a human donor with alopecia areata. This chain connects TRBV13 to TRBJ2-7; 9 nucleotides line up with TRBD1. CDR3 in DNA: TGTGCCAGCAGCCTACTAACAGGGGGCAAGGACGAGCAGTACTTC. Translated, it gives CASSLLTGGKDEQYF.